This note documents a single TCR beta chain sequence. Its antigen is still unknown. V lost 3 bases and J 4 bases, leaving 13 bases between the germline ends. Germline V gene sequence: CDR1 SGHRS, CDR2 YFSETQ. The CDR3 runs 14 residues. These data belong to a study of human T cells and chemical hapten exposure. Library construction involved attaching unique molecular identifiers to individual cDNA molecules, which allowed quantitative, reproducible TCR counting. TCRdb re-called the RACE reads with MiXCR, one entry per CDR3 protein. Of 150,000 to 200,000 distinct CDR3 sequences in the sample, 25% to 30% were seen once. Indicated time point: pre-sensitization, week 0. Treatment of the sample: therapeutic diphenylcyclopropenone sensitization with weekly scalp DPC. Whole blood that had not been fractionated was the source of extracted total RNA. Study results and limitations: No alteration of TCRs above 1 in 1000 frequency was seen with DPC sensitization. Healthy individuals' immune responses may differ from those of donors, who had alopecia.

The clonotype comes from a woman aged 25 to 39 with alopecia areata. Some clones in this sample may be carry-over from other donors' samples. Here the sequenced sample was whole blood, taken in connection with sensitization to the hapten diphenylcyclopropenone (DPC). This chain connects TRBV5-1 to TRBJ1-1; D unresolved. Here the CDR3 reads CASSSGTKGTEAFF. The CDR3, as DNA: TGCGCCAGCAGCTCGGGAACCAAAGGCACTGAAGCTTTCTTT.